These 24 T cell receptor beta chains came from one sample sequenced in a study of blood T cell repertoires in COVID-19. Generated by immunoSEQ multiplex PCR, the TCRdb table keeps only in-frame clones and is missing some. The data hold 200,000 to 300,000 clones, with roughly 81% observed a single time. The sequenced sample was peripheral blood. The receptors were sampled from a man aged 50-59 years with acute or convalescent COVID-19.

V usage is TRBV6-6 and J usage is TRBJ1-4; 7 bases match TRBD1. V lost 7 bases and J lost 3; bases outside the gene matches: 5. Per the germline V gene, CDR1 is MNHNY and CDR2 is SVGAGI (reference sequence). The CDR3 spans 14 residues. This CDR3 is CASKPGTANEKLFF. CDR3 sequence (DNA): TGTGCCAGCAAACCCGGGACAGCTAATGAAAAACTGTTTTTT.

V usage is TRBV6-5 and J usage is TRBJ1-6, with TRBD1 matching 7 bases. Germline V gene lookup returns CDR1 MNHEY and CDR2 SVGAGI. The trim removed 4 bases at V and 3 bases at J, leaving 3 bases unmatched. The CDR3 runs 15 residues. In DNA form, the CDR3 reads TGTGCCAGCAGTTTTCGGACAGGCTATAATTCACCCCTCCACTTT. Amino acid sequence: CASSFRTGYNSPLHF.

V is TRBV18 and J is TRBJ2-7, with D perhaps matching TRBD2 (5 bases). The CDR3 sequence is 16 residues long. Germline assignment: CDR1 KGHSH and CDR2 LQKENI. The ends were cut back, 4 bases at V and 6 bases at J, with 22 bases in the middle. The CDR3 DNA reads TGTGCCAGCTCACTCTACCGGACGGGAATGTTAGGCGAGCAGTACTTC. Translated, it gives CASSLYRTGMLGEQYF. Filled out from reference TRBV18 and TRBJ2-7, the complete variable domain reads NAGVMQNPRHLVRRRGQEARLRCSPMKGHSHVYWYRQLPEEGLKFMVYLQKENIIDESGMPKERFSAEFPKEGPSILRIQQVVRGDSAAYFCASSLYRTGMLGEQYFGPGTRLTVT.

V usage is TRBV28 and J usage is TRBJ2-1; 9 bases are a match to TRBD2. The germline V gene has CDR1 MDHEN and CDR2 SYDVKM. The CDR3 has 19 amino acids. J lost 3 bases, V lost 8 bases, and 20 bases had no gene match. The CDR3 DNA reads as TGTGCCAGCCCCCCTGGTCTAGCGGGGAGGTTCGGGAACTACAATGAGCAGTTCTTC. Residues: CASPPGLAGRFGNYNEQFF. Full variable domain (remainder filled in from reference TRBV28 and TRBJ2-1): DVKVTQSSRYLVKRTGEKVFLECVQDMDHENMFWYRQDPGLGLRLIYFSYDVKMKEKGDIPEGYSVSREKKERFSLILESASTNQTSMYLCASPPGLAGRFGNYNEQFFGPGTRLTVL.

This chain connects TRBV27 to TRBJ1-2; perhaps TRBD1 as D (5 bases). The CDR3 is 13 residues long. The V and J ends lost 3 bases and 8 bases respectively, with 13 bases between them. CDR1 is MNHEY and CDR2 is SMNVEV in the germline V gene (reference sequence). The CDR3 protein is CASSLGRLSGYTF. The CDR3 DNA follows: TGTGCCAGCAGTTTGGGGCGGCTATCCGGCTACACCTTC.

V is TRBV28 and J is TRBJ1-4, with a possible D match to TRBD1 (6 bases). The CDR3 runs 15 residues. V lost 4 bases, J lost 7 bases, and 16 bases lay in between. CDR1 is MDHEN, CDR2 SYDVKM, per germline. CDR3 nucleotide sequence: TGTGCCAGCAGTTCAGCCCAGGGGATGAGTGAAAAACTGTTTTTT. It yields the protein CASSSAQGMSEKLFF. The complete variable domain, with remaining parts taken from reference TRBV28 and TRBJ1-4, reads DVKVTQSSRYLVKRTGEKVFLECVQDMDHENMFWYRQDPGLGLRLIYFSYDVKMKEKGDIPEGYSVSREKKERFSLILESASTNQTSMYLCASSSAQGMSEKLFFGSGTQLSVL.

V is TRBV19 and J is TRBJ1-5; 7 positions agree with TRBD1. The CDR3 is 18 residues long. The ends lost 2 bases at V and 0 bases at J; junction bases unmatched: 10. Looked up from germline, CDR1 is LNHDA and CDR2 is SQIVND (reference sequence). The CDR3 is CASSIFTQGIYSNQPQHF. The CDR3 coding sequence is TGTGCCAGTAGTATATTCACACAGGGGATCTATAGCAATCAGCCCCAGCATTTT.

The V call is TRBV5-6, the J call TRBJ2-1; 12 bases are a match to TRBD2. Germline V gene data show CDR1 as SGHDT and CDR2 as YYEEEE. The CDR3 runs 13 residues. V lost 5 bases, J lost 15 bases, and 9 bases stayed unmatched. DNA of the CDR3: TGTGCCAGCAGAACCCCTAGCGGGGGGGCGCCGTTCTTC. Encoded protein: CASRTPSGGAPFF. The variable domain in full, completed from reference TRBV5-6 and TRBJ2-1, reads DAGVTQSPTHLIKTRGQQVTLRCSPKSGHDTVSWYQQALGQGPQFIFQYYEEEERQRGNFPDRFSGHQFPNYSSELNVNALLLGDSALYLCASRTPSGGAPFFGPGTRLTVL.

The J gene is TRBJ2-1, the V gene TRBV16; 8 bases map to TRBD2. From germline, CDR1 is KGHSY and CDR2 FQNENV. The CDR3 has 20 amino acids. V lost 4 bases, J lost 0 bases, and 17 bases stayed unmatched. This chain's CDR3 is CASSRALGGGSQSSYNEQFF. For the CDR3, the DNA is TGTGCCAGCAGCCGGGCACTTGGCGGGGGGTCCCAGAGCTCCTACAATGAGCAGTTCTTC.

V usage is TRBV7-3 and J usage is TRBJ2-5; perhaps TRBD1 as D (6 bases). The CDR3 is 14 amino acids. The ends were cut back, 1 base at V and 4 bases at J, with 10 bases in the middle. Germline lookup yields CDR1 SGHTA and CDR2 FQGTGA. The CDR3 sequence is CASSLNGQPETQYF. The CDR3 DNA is TGTGCCAGCAGCTTAAATGGACAGCCAGAGACCCAGTACTTC.

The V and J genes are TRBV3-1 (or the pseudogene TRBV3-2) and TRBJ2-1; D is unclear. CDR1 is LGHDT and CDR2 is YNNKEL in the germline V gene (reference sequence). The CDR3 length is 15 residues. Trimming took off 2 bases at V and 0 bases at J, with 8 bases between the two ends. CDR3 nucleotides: TGTGCCAGCAGCCAAATTTTGAGCTCCTACAATGAGCAGTTCTTC. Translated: CASSQILSSYNEQFF.

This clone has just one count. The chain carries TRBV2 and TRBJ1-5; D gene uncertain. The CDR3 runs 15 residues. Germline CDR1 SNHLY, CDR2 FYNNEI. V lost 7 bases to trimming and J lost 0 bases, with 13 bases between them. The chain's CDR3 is CASKASEVSNQPQHF. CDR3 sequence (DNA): TGTGCCAGCAAAGCGTCAGAGGTTAGCAATCAGCCCCAGCATTTT.

CDR3: CASSKRGGSYNEQFF. Here the CDR3 DNA reads TGTGCCAGCAGCAAGCGGGGGGGCTCCTACAATGAGCAGTTCTTC. The chain joins TRBV6-5 to TRBJ2-1; 10 nucleotides line up with TRBD2. This CDR3 has 15 residues. CDR1 is MNHEY and CDR2 is SVGAGI in the germline V gene. J lost 0 bases, V lost 6 bases, and 2 bases had no gene match.

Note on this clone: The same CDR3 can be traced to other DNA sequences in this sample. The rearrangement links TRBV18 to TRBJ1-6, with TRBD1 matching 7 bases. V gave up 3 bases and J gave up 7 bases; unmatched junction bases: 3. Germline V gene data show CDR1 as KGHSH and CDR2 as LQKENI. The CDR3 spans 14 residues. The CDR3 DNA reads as TGTGCCAGCTCACCCGACAGGGTGAATTCACCCCTCCACTTT. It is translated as CASSPDRVNSPLHF.

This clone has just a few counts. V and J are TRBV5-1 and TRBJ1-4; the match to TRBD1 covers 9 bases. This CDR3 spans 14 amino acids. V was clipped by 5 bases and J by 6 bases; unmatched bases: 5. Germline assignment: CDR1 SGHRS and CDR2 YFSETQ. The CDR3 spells CASRGGTGYEKLFF. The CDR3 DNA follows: TGCGCCAGCAGGGGAGGGACAGGGTATGAAAAACTGTTTTTT.

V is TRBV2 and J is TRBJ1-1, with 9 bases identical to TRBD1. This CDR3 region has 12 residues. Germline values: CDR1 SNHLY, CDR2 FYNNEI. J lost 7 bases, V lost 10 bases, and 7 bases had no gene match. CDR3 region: CAKTRDRDEAFF. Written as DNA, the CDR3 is TGTGCCAAGACCCGGGACAGGGATGAAGCTTTCTTT.

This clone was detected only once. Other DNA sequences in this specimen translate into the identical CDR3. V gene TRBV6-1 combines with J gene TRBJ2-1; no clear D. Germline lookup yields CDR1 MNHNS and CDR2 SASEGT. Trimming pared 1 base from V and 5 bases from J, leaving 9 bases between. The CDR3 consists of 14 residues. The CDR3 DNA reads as TGTGCCAGCAGTGAAGGCCTGGCAAACAATGAGCAGTTCTTC. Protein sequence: CASSEGLANNEQFF.

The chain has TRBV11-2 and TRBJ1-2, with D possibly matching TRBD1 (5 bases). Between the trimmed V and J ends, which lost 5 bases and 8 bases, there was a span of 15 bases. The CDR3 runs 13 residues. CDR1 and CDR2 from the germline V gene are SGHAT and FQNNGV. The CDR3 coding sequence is TGTGCCAGCAGCAGAGGACACTTGGGGGGCTACACCTTC. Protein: CASSRGHLGGYTF.

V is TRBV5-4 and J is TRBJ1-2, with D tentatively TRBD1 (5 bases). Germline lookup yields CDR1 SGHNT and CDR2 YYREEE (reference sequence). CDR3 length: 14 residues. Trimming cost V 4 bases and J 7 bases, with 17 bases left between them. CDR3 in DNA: TGTGCCAGCAGCGCCGACCAGGGCATCGGTGGCTACACCTTC. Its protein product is CASSADQGIGGYTF.

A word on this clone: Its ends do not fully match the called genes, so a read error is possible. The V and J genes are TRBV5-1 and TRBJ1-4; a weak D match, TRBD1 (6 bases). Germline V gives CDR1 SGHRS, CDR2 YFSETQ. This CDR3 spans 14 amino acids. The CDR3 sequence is CASTKDSTSEKLFF. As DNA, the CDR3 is TGCGCCAGCACCAAGGACAGCACTAGTGAAAAACTGTTTTTT.

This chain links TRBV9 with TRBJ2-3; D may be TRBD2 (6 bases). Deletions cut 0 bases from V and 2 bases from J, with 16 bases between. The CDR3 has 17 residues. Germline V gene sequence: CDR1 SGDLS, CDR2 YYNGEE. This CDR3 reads CASSVGAGQTVTDTQYF. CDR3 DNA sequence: TGTGCCAGCAGCGTAGGGGCGGGGCAAACGGTCACAGATACGCAGTATTTT.

The CDR3 coding sequence is TGTGCCAGCACAGGGACTGAAAATGAAAAACTGTTTTTT. Its protein product is CASTGTENEKLFF. This rearrangement joins TRBV2 to TRBJ1-4, with D maybe TRBD1 (5 bases). Germline V gives CDR1 SNHLY, CDR2 FYNNEI. The length of the CDR3 is 13 residues. The germline V and J ends were trimmed by 7 bases and 5 bases, with 11 bases remaining between them.

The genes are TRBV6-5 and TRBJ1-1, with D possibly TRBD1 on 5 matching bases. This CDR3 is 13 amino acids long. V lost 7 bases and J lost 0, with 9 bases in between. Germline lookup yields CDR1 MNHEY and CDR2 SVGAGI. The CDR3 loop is CASKGQMNTEAFF. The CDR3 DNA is TGTGCCAGCAAGGGGCAAATGAACACTGAAGCTTTCTTT.

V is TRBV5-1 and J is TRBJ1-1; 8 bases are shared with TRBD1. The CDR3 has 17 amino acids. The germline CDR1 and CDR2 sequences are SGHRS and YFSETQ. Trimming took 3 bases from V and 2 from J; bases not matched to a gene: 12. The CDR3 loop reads CASSSYLGQGSNTEAFF. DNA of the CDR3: TGCGCCAGCAGCTCTTACCTCGGACAGGGATCCAACACTGAAGCTTTCTTT.